Each of the 26 T cell receptor beta chains below was sequenced from the same sample in a study of cytomegalovirus exposure and HLA in healthy donors. Both 60 Vbeta primers and 13 Jbeta primers went into the PCR. Produced via immunoSEQ multiplex PCR; TCRdb's table is partial and in-frame only. The sample lists about 160,000 clones, more than 75% occurring once. The sequencing sample was made of PBMCs. The receptors come from a man between 18 and 29 years old in good health and CMV-seropositive.

The V and J genes are TRBV6-5 and TRBJ1-6, with D possibly TRBD1 on 6 matching bases. The V end was cut by 6 bases, the J end by 6 bases, with 12 bases between. Per the germline V gene, CDR1 is MNHEY and CDR2 is SVGAGI. The CDR3 length is 14 residues. The CDR3: CASRQGQINSPLHF. The CDR3, as DNA: TGTGCCAGCAGACAAGGACAGATTAATTCACCCCTCCACTTT.

This sequence joins TRBV5-4 and TRBJ2-7; D remains unclear. There are 12 residues in the CDR3. Germline V gene data show CDR1 as SGHNT and CDR2 as YYREEE (reference sequence). V was shortened by 1 base and J by 5 bases, with 7 bases between the two germline ends. CDR3 sequence: CASSLFRDEQYF. For the CDR3, the DNA is TGTGCCAGCAGCTTGTTCCGCGACGAGCAGTACTTC.

The CDR3 reads CASSLERTGPQETQYF. The DNA of the CDR3 is TGTGCCAGCAGCTTAGAACGGACAGGGCCCCAAGAGACCCAGTACTTC. This sequence joins TRBV7-8 and TRBJ2-5; 8 nucleotides agree with TRBD1. Germline V gene sequence: CDR1 SGHVS, CDR2 FQNEAQ. Trimming cost V 1 base and J 1 base; bases outside gene matches: 5. The CDR3 consists of 16 residues.

This clone appeared a few times. V usage is TRBV7-2 and J usage is TRBJ2-3; TRBD1 matches at 7 bases. Germline V gene sequence: CDR1 SGHTA, CDR2 FQGNSA. The ends lost 5 bases at V and 6 bases at J; junction bases unmatched: 8. The CDR3 sequence is 14 residues long. In nucleotides, the CDR3 is TGTGCCAGCAGCAAAAGACAGGGCCTGGATACGCAGTATTTT. Encoded protein: CASSKRQGLDTQYF.

This clone was seen only once. The chain joins TRBV7-9 to TRBJ2-1; 7 bases agree with TRBD2. Germline trimming cut 2 bases from V and 3 bases from J; bases unmatched to any gene: 7. The germline V gene encodes CDR1 SEHNR and CDR2 FQNEAQ (reference sequence). This CDR3 is 16 amino acids long. For the CDR3, the DNA is TGTGCCAGCAGCTTATTCGCGGGAGAGTTCTACAATGAGCAGTTCTTC. The encoded protein is CASSLFAGEFYNEQFF.

This clone has only a few counts. J is TRBJ2-5 and V is TRBV18; D gene unclear. The germline V and J ends were trimmed by 3 bases and 3 bases, with 2 bases remaining between them. The CDR3 extends over 11 amino acids. Germline-derived CDR1 and CDR2 are KGHSH and LQKENI. The CDR3 region is CASSPKETQYF. The DNA of the CDR3 is TGTGCCAGCTCACCTAAAGAGACCCAGTACTTC.

In its sample, this clone was seen a few times. The chain carries TRBV5-1 and TRBJ2-5; 8 bases are shared with TRBD1. The CDR3 is 13 residues long. V gave up 0 bases and J gave up 5 bases; unmatched junction bases: 0. Germline V gives CDR1 SGHRS, CDR2 YFSETQ. This CDR3 is CASSLDRGETQYF. CDR3 bases: TGCGCCAGCAGCTTGGACAGGGGGGAGACCCAGTACTTC.

The chain couples TRBV19 to TRBJ2-5, with D possibly TRBD2 on 5 matching bases. The V gene lost 3 bases and the J gene lost 5 bases, with 13 bases spanning the gap. There are 14 residues in the CDR3. CDR1 LNHDA and CDR2 SQIVND come from the germline V gene (reference sequence). The CDR3 DNA reads TGTGCCAGTAGTATTGTGGGAGAGGTTGAGACCCAGTACTTC. Amino acids: CASSIVGEVETQYF.

V usage is TRBV5-4 and J usage is TRBJ1-5; TRBD1 matches at 12 bases. The CDR3 is 16 amino acids. V was clipped by 4 bases and J by 2 bases; unmatched bases: 4. CDR1 is SGHNT, CDR2 YYREEE, per germline (reference sequence). CDR3 DNA: TGTGCCAGCAGCGACGGGACAGGGGGCGGCAATCAGCCCCAGCATTTT. Amino acid sequence: CASSDGTGGGNQPQHF.

This clone was found a few times. The V gene is TRBV5-4, the J gene TRBJ1-6, with D possibly matching TRBD1 (5 bases). Germline CDR1 is SGHNT and CDR2 is YYREEE (reference sequence). The CDR3 covers 15 residues. V shed 2 bases and J shed 10 bases, with 16 bases lying between them. The CDR3, as DNA: TGTGCCAGCAGCTTAGCGCATGGGGCTAACTCACCCCTCCACTTT. It encodes CASSLAHGANSPLHF.

V usage is TRBV6-5 and J usage is TRBJ1-1; perhaps TRBD1 as D (5 bases). The CDR3 loop spans 13 amino acids. Germline CDR1 and CDR2: MNHEY and SVGAGI. V was pared by 6 bases and J by 0 bases, with 8 bases between. As DNA, the CDR3 is TGTGCCAGCAGAGCGACAGTGAACACTGAAGCTTTCTTT. Translating gives CASRATVNTEAFF.

On this clone itself: This sample also contains other DNA sequences that code for the same CDR3. The J gene is TRBJ2-7, the V gene TRBV18; weak D call: TRBD1 (6 bases). CDR1 and CDR2 from the germline V gene are KGHSH and LQKENI. This CDR3 contains 14 residues. V was trimmed by 1 base and J by 0 bases, leaving 7 bases between them. The DNA for the CDR3 is TGTGCCAGCTCACCACTGGACAGCTCCTACGAGCAGTACTTC. Translating it yields CASSPLDSSYEQYF.

In regard to this clone: The same CDR3 can be traced to other DNA sequences in this sample. The chain joins TRBV19 to TRBJ2-5, with a possible D match to TRBD2 (6 bases). This CDR3 spans 11 amino acids. Germline lookup yields CDR1 LNHDA and CDR2 SQIVND (reference sequence). V was pared by 6 bases and J by 5 bases, with 7 bases between. CDR3 DNA sequence: TGTGCCAGTAGCCGGGGGGAGACCCAGTACTTC. Amino acids: CASSRGETQYF.

The rearrangement links TRBV19 to TRBJ2-3, with TRBD1 matching 7 bases. The ends lost 5 bases at V and 6 bases at J; junction bases unmatched: 5. This CDR3 comprises 13 residues. Germline V lookup: CDR1 LNHDA, CDR2 SQIVND (reference sequence). The CDR3 loop is CASSPQGFDTQYF. CDR3 nucleotide sequence: TGTGCCAGTAGTCCACAGGGGTTTGATACGCAGTATTTT.

The CDR3 DNA is TGTGCCAGCAGCGCGGGACAGAACTATGGCTACACCTTC. The encoded protein is CASSAGQNYGYTF. This sequence joins TRBV6-4 and TRBJ1-2, with 7 nucleotides matching TRBD1. The CDR3 runs 13 residues. The junction had 3 bases not matched to a gene; V was cut back by 6 bases and J by 2 bases. CDR1 is MRHNA, CDR2 SNTAGT, per germline.

The V call is TRBV23-1, the J call TRBJ2-5, with 10 bases that match TRBD1. TRBV23-1 carries the ORF label, with uncertain function. The V segment lost 0 bases and the J segment 5 bases; nucleotides outside the gene matches: 12. The CDR3 sequence is 18 residues long. The CDR3 DNA reads TGCGCCAGCAGTCAATCGAGATTCGGGACAGGGGCCGGGGAGACCCAGTACTTC. Protein sequence: CASSQSRFGTGAGETQYF.

The chain couples TRBV6-1 to TRBJ1-1, with unresolved D. The CDR3 loop spans 15 amino acids. Trimming shortened V by 1 base and J by 0 bases, and 9 bases separated the two germline ends. The germline CDR1 and CDR2 sequences are MNHNS and SASEGT. CDR3 coding DNA: TGTGCCAGCAGTGAAGGGCTTGATCTGAACACTGAAGCTTTCTTT. It specifies CASSEGLDLNTEAFF.

The chain recombines TRBV4-3 with TRBJ1-4; TRBD1 is a possible D gene (6 bases). V was shortened by 1 base and J by 6 bases, with 15 bases between the two germline ends. Germline CDR1 reads LGHNA; CDR2 reads YSLEER. This CDR3 region has 16 residues. CDR3 sequence: CASSQAVGHRYEKLFF. In nucleotides, the CDR3 is TGCGCCAGCAGCCAAGCAGTGGGACATCGGTATGAAAAACTGTTTTTT.

The gene calls are TRBV18 and TRBJ1-5, with D possibly matching TRBD1 (6 bases). Trimming removed 0 bases at V and 11 bases at J, with 20 bases between. The CDR3 runs to 16 residues. From germline, CDR1 is KGHSH and CDR2 LQKENI. The chain's CDR3 is CASSPPSGGGSGTQHF. CDR3 nucleotides: TGTGCCAGCTCACCACCCTCGGGAGGGGGATCAGGGACCCAGCATTTT. The variable domain in full, completed from reference TRBV18 and TRBJ1-5, reads NAGVMQNPRHLVRRRGQEARLRCSPMKGHSHVYWYRQLPEEGLKFMVYLQKENIIDESGMPKERFSAEFPKEGPSILRIQQVVRGDSAAYFCASSPPSGGGSGTQHFGDGTRLSIL.

The rearrangement uses TRBV7-6 and TRBJ2-1; possibly TRBD1 for D (6 bases). CDR3 length equals 15 residues. V shed 0 bases and J shed 8 bases, with 14 bases lying between them. Germline V lookup: CDR1 SGHVS, CDR2 FNYEAQ. The CDR3 sequence is CASSLAGQGIDEQFF. CDR3 coding DNA: TGTGCCAGCAGCTTAGCGGGCCAGGGGATCGATGAGCAGTTCTTC.

The sample holds one count of this clone. The genes are TRBV4-3 and TRBJ2-1; maybe TRBD2 (5 bases). Trimming pared 0 bases from V and 0 bases from J, leaving 9 bases between. The germline gives CDR1 LGHNA, CDR2 YSLEER. The CDR3 is made up of 16 amino acids. The CDR3 DNA reads as TGCGCCAGCAGCCAAGATTGGGAGAGCTCCTACAATGAGCAGTTCTTC. Its protein is CASSQDWESSYNEQFF.

The chain links TRBV5-8 to TRBJ1-4; 7 bases align to TRBD1. V lost 0 bases, J lost 1 base, and 0 bases stayed unmatched. Per germline, CDR1 SGHTS and CDR2 YDEGEE. This CDR3 region has 15 residues. CDR3 region: CASSLGQGTNEKLFF. As DNA, the CDR3 is TGTGCCAGCAGCTTGGGACAGGGAACTAATGAAAAACTGTTTTTT.

The chain couples TRBV19 to TRBJ1-5, with a possible D match to TRBD1 (6 bases). The V end lost 4 bases, the J end lost 7 bases, and 14 bases lay between the germline ends. The V gene's germline CDR1 is LNHDA and CDR2 SQIVND (reference sequence). This CDR3 is built from 14 residues. The CDR3 DNA is TGTGCCAGTAGTACACAGGGACCGCGGCAGCCCCAGCATTTT. Amino acids: CASSTQGPRQPQHF.

The CDR3: CASSLDGTEGNTIYF. Written as DNA, the CDR3 is TGTGCCAGCAGCCTCGACGGGACTGAAGGAAACACCATATATTTT. The chain recombines TRBV9 with TRBJ1-3, with a tentative D call TRBD1 (5 bases). There are 15 residues in the CDR3. Trimming stripped 4 bases from V and 4 bases from J, with 15 bases between. Germline V gene sequence: CDR1 SGDLS, CDR2 YYNGEE. The full variable domain, with the rest looked up from reference TRBV9 and TRBJ1-3, is DSGVTQTPKHLITATGQRVTLRCSPRSGDLSVYWYQQSLDQGLQFLIQYYNGEERAKGNILERFSAQQFPDLHSELNLSSLELGDSALYFCASSLDGTEGNTIYFGEGSWLTVV.

This clone was observed once. The chain couples TRBV7-2 to TRBJ2-1; tentatively, D is TRBD1 (7 bases). This CDR3 is 16 amino acids long. V lost 0 bases, J lost 6 bases, and 15 bases lay in between. CDR1 SGHTA and CDR2 FQGNSA come from the germline V gene. Here the CDR3 DNA reads TGTGCCAGCAGCTTAGCTTACGCAGGGGGGTCCAATGAGCAGTTCTTC. This translates into CASSLAYAGGSNEQFF.

The chain combines TRBV7-9 with TRBJ2-7; possibly TRBD1 for D (6 bases). The CDR3 is made up of 15 amino acids. Germline-derived CDR1 and CDR2 are SEHNR and FQNEAQ (reference sequence). The V end lost 5 bases, the J end lost 5 bases, and 19 bases lay between the germline ends. The CDR3 reads CASSPPGPRGNEQYF. CDR3 DNA sequence: TGTGCCAGCAGCCCACCGGGCCCCAGGGGTAACGAGCAGTACTTC.